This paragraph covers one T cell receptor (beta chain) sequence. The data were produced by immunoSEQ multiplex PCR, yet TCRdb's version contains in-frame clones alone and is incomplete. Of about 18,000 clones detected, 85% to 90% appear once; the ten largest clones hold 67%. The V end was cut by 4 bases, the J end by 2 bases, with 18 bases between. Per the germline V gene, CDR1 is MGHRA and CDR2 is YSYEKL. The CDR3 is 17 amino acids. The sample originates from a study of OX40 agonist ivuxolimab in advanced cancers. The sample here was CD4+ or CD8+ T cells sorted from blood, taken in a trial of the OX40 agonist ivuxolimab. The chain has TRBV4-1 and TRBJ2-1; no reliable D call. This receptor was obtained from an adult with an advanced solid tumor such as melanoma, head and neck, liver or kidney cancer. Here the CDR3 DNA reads TGCGCCAGCAGCCCTGGAATTAGACATAATACCTACAATGAGCAGTTCTTC. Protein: CASSPGIRHNTYNEQFF.